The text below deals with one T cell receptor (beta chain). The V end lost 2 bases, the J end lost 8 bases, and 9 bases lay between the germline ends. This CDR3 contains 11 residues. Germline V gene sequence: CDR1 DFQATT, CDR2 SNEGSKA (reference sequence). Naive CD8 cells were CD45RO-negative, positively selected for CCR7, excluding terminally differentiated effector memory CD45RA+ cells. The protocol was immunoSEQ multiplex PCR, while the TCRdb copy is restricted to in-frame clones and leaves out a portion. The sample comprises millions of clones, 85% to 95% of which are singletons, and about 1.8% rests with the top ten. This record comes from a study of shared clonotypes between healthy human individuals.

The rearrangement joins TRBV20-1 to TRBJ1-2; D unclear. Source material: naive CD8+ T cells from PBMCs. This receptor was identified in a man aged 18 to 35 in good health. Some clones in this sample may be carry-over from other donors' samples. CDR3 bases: TGCAGTGCTAGAAGCCTGCCGGGCTACACCTTC. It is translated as CSARSLPGYTF.